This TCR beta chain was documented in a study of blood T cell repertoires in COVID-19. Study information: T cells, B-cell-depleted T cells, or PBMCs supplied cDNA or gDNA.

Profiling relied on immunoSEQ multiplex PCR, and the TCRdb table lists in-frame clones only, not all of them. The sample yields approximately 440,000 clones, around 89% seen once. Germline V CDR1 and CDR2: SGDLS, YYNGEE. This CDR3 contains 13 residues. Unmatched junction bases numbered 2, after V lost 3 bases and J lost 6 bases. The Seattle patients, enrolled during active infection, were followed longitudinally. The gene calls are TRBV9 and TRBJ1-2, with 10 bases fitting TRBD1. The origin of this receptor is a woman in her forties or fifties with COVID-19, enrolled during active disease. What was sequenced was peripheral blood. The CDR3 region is CASSEDRGDGYTF. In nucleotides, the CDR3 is TGTGCCAGCAGCGAGGACAGGGGGGATGGCTACACCTTC.